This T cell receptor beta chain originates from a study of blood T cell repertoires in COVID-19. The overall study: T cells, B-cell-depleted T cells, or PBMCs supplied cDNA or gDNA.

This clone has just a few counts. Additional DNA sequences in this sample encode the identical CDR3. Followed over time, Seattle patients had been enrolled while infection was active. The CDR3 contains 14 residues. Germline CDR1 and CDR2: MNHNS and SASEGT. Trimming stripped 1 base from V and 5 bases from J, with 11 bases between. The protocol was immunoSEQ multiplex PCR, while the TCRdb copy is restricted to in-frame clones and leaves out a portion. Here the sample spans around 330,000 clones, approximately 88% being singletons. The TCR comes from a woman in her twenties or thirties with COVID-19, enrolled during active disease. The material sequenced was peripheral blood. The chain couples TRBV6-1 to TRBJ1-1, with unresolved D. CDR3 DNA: TGTGCCAGCAGTGAAGGGTCGGGAGGAACTGAAGCTTTCTTT. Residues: CASSEGSGGTEAFF.